Below, 3 T cell receptor beta chains from the same sample are listed, as sequenced in a study of vaccination and CD4 T cells after COVID-19. Cultured CD4+ T cell DNA underwent sequencing with the Oncomine TCR Beta short-read assay. TCRdb passed the PCR reads through MiXCR, listing each CDR3 protein once. This sample has about 19,000 distinct CDR3 sequences, with less than 75% found just once. Treatment noted: approximately 10-day PBMC culture with coronavirus spike peptide pools or control peptides (ViraFEST assay). For these TCRs, the target antigens are not known. Source material: CD4+ T cells from blood, cultured in vitro. The receptor source for this set is a human donor who had recovered from COVID-19.

CDR3 loop: CAISVGENTEAFF. DNA for the CDR3: TGTGCCATCAGTGTTGGAGAGAACACTGAAGCTTTCTTT. The chain is built from TRBV10-3 and TRBJ1-1; D is undetermined. The CDR3 spans 13 residues. Deletions cut 4 bases from V and 1 base from J, with 7 bases between. The germline V gene has CDR1 ENHRY and CDR2 SYGVKD.

The rearrangement links TRBV20-1 to TRBJ2-7; D uncertain. The CDR3 is 14 amino acids. The germline V gene encodes CDR1 DFQATT and CDR2 SNEGSKA (reference sequence). Trimming removed 6 bases from V and 2 bases from J, with 17 bases in between. In DNA, the CDR3 is TGCAGTGCCACGGACCCTCGAGGCCCCTACGAGCAGTACTTC. It is translated as CSATDPRGPYEQYF.

The CDR3 reads CATSDPGASSYEQYF. The CDR3 bases are TGTGCCACCAGTGACCCCGGGGCCAGCTCCTACGAGCAGTACTTC. The chain uses TRBV24-1 and TRBJ2-7; possibly TRBD1 or TRBD2 for D (5 bases each). There are 15 residues in the CDR3. Trimming took off 4 bases at V and 0 bases at J, with 12 bases between the two ends. The germline gives CDR1 KGHDR, CDR2 SFDVKD.